These 9 T cell receptor beta chains were sequenced from one sample in a study of blood T cell repertoires in COVID-19. Repertoires were generated with immunoSEQ multiplex PCR, while TCRdb's copy carries only in-frame clones and drops some. The sample lists about 330,000 clones; roughly 85% were seen once. The sample comprised peripheral blood. The receptors shown here come from a human donor in a cohort sampled during active COVID-19.

This clone appeared a single time. The chain is built from TRBV27 and TRBJ2-7; possibly TRBD2 for D (6 bases). The V end lost 0 bases, the J end lost 5 bases, and 8 bases lay between the germline ends. This CDR3 is 13 amino acids long. CDR1 and CDR2 from the germline V gene are MNHEY and SMNVEV (reference sequence). CDR3 nucleotide sequence: TGTGCCAGCAGTTTATCAGGGGAGGACGAGCAGTACTTC. This sequence encodes CASSLSGEDEQYF.

This rearrangement joins TRBV28 to TRBJ2-7; maybe TRBD2 (6 bases). Per the germline V gene, CDR1 is MDHEN and CDR2 is SYDVKM. This CDR3 contains 16 residues. V lost 10 bases to trimming and J lost 5 bases, with 27 bases between them. The CDR3 reads CAIELLGDPIADEQYF. The DNA for the CDR3 is TGTGCCATCGAATTACTGGGTGATCCAATAGCGGACGAGCAGTACTTC.

The chain is built from TRBV5-1 and TRBJ1-1; D gene unclear. The germline V and J ends were trimmed by 3 bases and 1 base, with 7 bases remaining between them. Looked up from germline, CDR1 is SGHRS and CDR2 is YFSETQ. The CDR3 covers 13 residues. DNA for the CDR3: TGCGCCAGCAGCTGGCAGGAGAACACTGAAGCTTTCTTT. Translated, it gives CASSWQENTEAFF.

This chain joins TRBV14 and TRBJ2-7; a possible D gene is TRBD2 (6 bases). The CDR3 is made up of 15 amino acids. Deletions cut 1 base from V and 7 bases from J, with 17 bases between. Germline V lookup: CDR1 SGHDN, CDR2 FVKESK. The CDR3 nucleotides read TGTGCCAGCAGCCAAGGGAGAAGGAGGGTGTGGGAGCAGTACTTC. This codes for CASSQGRRRVWEQYF.

Only one count was recorded for this clone. The same CDR3 can be traced to other DNA sequences in this sample. V usage is TRBV11-2 and J usage is TRBJ2-3, with 9 bases matching TRBD2. In germline, CDR1 is SGHAT, CDR2 FQNNGV. This CDR3 comprises 14 residues. Unmatched junction bases numbered 0, after V lost 2 bases and J lost 3 bases. CDR3 nucleotides: TGTGCCAGCAGCTTACTAGCGGGGACAGATACGCAGTATTTT. Its protein product is CASSLLAGTDTQYF.

The chain has TRBV11-3 and TRBJ2-3, with D perhaps matching TRBD1 (5 bases). Deletions cut 0 bases from V and 2 bases from J, with 18 bases between. The length of the CDR3 is 18 residues. The germline CDR1 and CDR2 sequences are SGHNT and YENEEA. The CDR3 DNA reads TGTGCCAGCAGCTTAGAAAGCTGGGCCGACAGTCTCACAGATACGCAGTATTTT. Its protein product is CASSLESWADSLTDTQYF.

The rearrangement uses TRBV7-9 and TRBJ1-1, with a tentative D call TRBD1 (5 bases). The CDR3 totals 14 residues. The V end was cut by 4 bases, the J end by 1 base, with 10 bases between. The germline V gene encodes CDR1 SEHNR and CDR2 FQNEAQ (reference sequence). For the CDR3, the DNA is TGTGCCAGCAGCTCAGGACATCCGAACACTGAAGCTTTCTTT. As protein: CASSSGHPNTEAFF.

This sequence joins TRBV5-1 and TRBJ1-1; no reliable D call. This CDR3 contains 13 residues. The germline V and J ends were trimmed by 5 bases and 1 base, with 9 bases remaining between them. Germline V gene data show CDR1 as SGHRS and CDR2 as YFSETQ. CDR3 in DNA: TGCGCCAGCAGGGTCCAGGAGAACACTGAAGCTTTCTTT. Translating it yields CASRVQENTEAFF.

This chain uses TRBV3-1 (or the pseudogene TRBV3-2) with TRBJ2-7, with D perhaps matching TRBD2 (7 bases). The germline V and J ends were trimmed by 1 base and 5 bases, with 18 bases remaining between them. The CDR3 has 16 amino acids. Germline lookup yields CDR1 LGHDT and CDR2 YNNKEL (reference sequence). Written as DNA, the CDR3 is TGTGCCAGCAGCCAAGCAGCGGGACAATTTTTCCACGAGCAGTACTTC. Its protein product is CASSQAAGQFFHEQYF.